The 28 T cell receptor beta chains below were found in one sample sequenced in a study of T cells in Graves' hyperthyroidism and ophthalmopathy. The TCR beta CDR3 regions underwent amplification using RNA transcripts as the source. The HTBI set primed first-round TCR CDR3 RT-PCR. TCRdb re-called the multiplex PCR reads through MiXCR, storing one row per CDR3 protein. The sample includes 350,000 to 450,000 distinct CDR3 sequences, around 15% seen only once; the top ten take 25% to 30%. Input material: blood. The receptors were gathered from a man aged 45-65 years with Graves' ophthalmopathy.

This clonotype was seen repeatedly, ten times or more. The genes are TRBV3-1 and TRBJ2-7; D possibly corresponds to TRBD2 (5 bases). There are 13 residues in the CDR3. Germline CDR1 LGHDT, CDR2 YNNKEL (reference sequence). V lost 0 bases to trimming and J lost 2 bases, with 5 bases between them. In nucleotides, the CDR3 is TGTGCCAGCAGCCAAGACGGGGCCTACGAGCAGTACTTC. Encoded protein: CASSQDGAYEQYF.

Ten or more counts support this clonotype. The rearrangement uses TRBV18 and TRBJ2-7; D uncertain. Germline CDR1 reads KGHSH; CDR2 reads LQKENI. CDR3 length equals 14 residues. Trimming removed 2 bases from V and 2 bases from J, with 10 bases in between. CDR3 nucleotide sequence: TGTGCCAGCTCACCAGGCGGCAGTGCCTACGAGCAGTACTTC. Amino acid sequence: CASSPGGSAYEQYF.

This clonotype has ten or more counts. CDR3 nucleotides: TGCAGTGCTAGACGGTCAGGGGGCAACACCGGGGAGCTGTTTTTT. This sequence encodes CSARRSGGNTGELFF. The rearrangement uses TRBV20-1 and TRBJ2-2; 8 bases fit TRBD1. CDR3 length equals 15 residues. V was clipped by 2 bases and J by 2 bases; unmatched bases: 4. CDR1 and CDR2 from the germline V gene are DFQATT and SNEGSKA (reference sequence).

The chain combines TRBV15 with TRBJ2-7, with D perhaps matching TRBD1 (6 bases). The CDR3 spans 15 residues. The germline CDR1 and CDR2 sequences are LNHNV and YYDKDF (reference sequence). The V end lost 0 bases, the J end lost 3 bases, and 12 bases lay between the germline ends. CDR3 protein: CATSREGASNYEQYF. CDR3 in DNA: TGTGCCACCAGCAGAGAGGGGGCTAGCAACTACGAGCAGTACTTC. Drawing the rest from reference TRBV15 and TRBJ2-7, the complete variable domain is DAMVIQNPRYQVTQFGKPVTLSCSQTLNHNVMYWYQQKSSQAPKLLFHYYDKDFNNEADTPDNFQSRRPNTSFCFLDIRSPGLGDTAMYLCATSREGASNYEQYFGPGTRLTVT.

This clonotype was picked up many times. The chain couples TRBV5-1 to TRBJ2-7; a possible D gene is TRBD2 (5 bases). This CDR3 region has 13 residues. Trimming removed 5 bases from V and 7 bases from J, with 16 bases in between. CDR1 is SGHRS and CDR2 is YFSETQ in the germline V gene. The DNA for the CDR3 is TGCGCCAGCAGTTTTAAGACGGACTCGGAGCAGTACTTC. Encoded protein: CASSFKTDSEQYF.

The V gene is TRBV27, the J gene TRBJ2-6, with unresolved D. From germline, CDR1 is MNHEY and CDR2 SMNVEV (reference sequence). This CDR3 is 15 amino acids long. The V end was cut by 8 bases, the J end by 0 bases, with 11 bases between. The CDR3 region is CASSKTVSGANVLTF. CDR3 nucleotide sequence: TGTGCCAGCTCCAAGACGGTCTCTGGGGCCAACGTCCTGACTTTC.

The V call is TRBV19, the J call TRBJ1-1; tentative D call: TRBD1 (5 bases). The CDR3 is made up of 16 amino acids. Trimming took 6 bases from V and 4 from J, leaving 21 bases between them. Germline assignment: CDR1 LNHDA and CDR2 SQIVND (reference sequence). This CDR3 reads CASSPRVGGVGTEAFF. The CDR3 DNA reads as TGTGCCAGTAGCCCCCGTGTCGGGGGGGTCGGCACTGAAGCTTTCTTT. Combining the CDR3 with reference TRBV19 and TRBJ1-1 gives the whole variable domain DGGITQSPKYLFRKEGQNVTLSCEQNLNHDAMYWYRQDPGQGLRLIYYSQIVNDFQKGDIAEGYSVSREKKESFPLTVTSAQKNPTAFYLCASSPRVGGVGTEAFFGQGTRLTVV.

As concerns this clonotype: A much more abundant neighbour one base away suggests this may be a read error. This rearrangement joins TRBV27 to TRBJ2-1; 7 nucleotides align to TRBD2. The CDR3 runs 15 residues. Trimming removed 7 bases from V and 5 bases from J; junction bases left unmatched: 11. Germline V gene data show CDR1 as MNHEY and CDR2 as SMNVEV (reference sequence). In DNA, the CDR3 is TGTGCCAGCAACCGTGAAAGCGGGAACCACAATGAGCAGTTCTTC. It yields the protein CASNRESGNHNEQFF.

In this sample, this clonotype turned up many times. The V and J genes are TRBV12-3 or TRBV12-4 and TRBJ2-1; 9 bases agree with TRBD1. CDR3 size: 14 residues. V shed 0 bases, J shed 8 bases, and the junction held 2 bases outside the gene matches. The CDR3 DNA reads TGTGCCAGCAGTTTAGCCGGGACAGGGTATGAGCAGTTCTTC. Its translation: CASSLAGTGYEQFF.

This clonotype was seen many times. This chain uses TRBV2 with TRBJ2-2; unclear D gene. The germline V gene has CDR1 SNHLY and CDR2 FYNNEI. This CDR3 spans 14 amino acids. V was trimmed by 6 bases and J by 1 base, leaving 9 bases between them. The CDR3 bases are TGTGCCAGCAGATCTCTAAAGAACACCGGGGAGCTGTTTTTT. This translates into CASRSLKNTGELFF.

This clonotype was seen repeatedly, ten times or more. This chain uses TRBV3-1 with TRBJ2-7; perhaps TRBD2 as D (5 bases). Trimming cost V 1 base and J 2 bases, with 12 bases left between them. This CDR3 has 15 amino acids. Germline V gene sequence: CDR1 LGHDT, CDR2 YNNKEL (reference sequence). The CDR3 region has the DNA TGTGCCAGCAGCCAAGTGACCCGGGATCCCTACGAGCAGTACTTC. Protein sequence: CASSQVTRDPYEQYF.

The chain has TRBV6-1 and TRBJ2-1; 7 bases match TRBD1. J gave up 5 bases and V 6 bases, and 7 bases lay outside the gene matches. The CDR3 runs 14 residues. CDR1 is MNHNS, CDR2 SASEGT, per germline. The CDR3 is CASRDTGQNNEQFF. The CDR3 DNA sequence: TGTGCCAGCAGAGACACGGGACAGAACAATGAGCAGTTCTTC.

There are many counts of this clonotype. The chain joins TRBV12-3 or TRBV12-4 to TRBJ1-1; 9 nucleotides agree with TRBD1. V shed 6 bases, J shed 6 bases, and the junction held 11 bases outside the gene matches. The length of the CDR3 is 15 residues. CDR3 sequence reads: CASSDTGTGMPEAFF. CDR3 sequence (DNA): TGTGCCAGCAGCGACACCGGGACAGGGATGCCTGAAGCTTTCTTT.

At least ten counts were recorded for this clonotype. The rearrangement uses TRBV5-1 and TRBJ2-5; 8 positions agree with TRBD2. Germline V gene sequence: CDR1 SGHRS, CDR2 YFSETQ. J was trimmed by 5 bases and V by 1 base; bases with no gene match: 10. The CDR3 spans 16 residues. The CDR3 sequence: CASSLWAAGAGETQYF. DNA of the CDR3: TGCGCCAGCAGCTTGTGGGCAGCGGGAGCCGGTGAGACCCAGTACTTC.

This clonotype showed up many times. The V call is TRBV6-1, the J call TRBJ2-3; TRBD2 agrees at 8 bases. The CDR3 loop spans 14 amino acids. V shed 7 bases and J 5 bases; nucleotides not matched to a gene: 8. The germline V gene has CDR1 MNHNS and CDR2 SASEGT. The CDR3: CASTRAGAGDTQYF. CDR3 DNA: TGTGCCAGCACCCGAGCGGGAGCAGGAGATACGCAGTATTTT.

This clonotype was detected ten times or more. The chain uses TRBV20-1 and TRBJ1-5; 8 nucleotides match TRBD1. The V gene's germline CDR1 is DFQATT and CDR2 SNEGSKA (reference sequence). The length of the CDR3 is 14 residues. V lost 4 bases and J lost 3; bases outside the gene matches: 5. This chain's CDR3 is CSAIDRGNNQPQHF. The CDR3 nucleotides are TGCAGTGCTATAGACAGGGGAAACAATCAGCCCCAGCATTTT.

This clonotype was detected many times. CDR3 coding DNA: TGTGCCAGCAGCCACAGGGGGCCGGACATTCAGTACTTC. Its translation: CASSHRGPDIQYF. The chain combines TRBV2 with TRBJ2-4, with TRBD1 identical over 9 bases. V gave up 6 bases and J gave up 8 bases; unmatched junction bases: 5. Germline V CDR1 and CDR2: SNHLY, FYNNEI. This CDR3 region has 13 residues. The full variable domain, its missing parts supplied by reference TRBV2 and TRBJ2-4, is EPEVTQTPSHQVTQMGQEVILRCVPISNHLYFYWYRQILGQKVEFLVSFYNNEISEKSEIFDDQFSVERPDGSNFTLKIRSTKLEDSAMYFCASSHRGPDIQYFGAGTRLSVL.

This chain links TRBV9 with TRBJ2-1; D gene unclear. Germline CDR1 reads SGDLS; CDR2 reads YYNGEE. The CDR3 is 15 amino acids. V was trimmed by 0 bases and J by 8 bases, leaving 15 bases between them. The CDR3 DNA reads TGTGCCAGCAGCGTAGAGGGTGGAAAGTCCGATGAGCAGTTCTTC. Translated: CASSVEGGKSDEQFF.

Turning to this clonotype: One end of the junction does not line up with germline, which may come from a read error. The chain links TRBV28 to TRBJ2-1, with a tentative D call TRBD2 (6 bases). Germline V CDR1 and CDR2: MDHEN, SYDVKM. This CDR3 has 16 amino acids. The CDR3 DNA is TGTGCCAGCAGTGAACGTAGCGGAAGCTCCTACAATGGGCAGTTCTTC. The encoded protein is CASSERSGSSYNGQFF. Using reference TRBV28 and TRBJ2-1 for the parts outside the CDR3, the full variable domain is DVKVTQSSRYLVKRTGEKVFLECVQDMDHENMFWYRQDPGLGLRLIYFSYDVKMKEKGDIPEGYSVSREKKERFSLILESASTNQTSMYLCASSERSGSSYNGQFFGPGTRLTVL.

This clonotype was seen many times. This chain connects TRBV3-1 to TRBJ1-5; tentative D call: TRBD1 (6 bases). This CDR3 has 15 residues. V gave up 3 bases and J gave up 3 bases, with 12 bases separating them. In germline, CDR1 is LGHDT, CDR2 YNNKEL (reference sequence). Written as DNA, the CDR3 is TGTGCCAGCAGCCAGGGGGGCGGCATCAATCAGCCCCAGCATTTT. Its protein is CASSQGGGINQPQHF.

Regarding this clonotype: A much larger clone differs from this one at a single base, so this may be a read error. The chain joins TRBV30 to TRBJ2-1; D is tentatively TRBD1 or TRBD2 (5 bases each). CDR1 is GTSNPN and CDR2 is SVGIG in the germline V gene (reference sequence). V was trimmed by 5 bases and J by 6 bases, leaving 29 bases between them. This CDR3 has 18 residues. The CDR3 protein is CAWGRETVWGRLRNEQFF. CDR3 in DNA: TGTGCCTGGGGTCGGGAAACGGTTTGGGGGAGACTCCGCAATGAGCAGTTCTTC. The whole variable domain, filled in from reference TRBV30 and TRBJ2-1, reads SQTIHQWPATLVQPVGSPLSLECTVEGTSNPNLYWYRQAAGRGLQLLFYSVGIGQISSEVPQNLSASRPQDRQFILSSKKLLLSDSGFYLCAWGRETVWGRLRNEQFFGPGTRLTVL.

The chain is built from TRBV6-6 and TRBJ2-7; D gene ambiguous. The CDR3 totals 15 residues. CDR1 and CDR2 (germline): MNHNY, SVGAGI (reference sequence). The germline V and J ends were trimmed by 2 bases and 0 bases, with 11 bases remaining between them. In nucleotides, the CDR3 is TGTGCCAGCAGTTACATGGTCAGGAGCTCCTACGAGCAGTACTTC. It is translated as CASSYMVRSSYEQYF.

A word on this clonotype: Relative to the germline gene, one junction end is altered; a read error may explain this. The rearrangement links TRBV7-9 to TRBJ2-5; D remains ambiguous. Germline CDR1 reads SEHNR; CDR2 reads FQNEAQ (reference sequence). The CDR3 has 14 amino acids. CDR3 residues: CVSSFPEMQETQYF. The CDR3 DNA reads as TGTGTCAGCAGCTTTCCGGAGATGCAAGAGACCCAGTACTTC.

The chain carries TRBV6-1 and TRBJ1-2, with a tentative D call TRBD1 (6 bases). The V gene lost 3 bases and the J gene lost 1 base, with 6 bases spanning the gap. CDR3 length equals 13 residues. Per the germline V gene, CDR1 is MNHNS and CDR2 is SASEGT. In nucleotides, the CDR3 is TGTGCCAGCAGTGACAGGGGTAACTATGGCTACACCTTC. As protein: CASSDRGNYGYTF.

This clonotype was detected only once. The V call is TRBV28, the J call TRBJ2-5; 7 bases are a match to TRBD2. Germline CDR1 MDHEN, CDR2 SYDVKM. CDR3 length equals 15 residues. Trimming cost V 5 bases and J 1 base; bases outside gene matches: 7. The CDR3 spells CASSPGGSGQETQYF. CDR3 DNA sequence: TGTGCCAGCAGTCCCGGGGGGTCGGGCCAAGAGACCCAGTACTTC. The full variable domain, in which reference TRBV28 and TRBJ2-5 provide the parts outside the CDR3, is DVKVTQSSRYLVKRTGEKVFLECVQDMDHENMFWYRQDPGLGLRLIYFSYDVKMKEKGDIPEGYSVSREKKERFSLILESASTNQTSMYLCASSPGGSGQETQYFGPGTRLLVL.

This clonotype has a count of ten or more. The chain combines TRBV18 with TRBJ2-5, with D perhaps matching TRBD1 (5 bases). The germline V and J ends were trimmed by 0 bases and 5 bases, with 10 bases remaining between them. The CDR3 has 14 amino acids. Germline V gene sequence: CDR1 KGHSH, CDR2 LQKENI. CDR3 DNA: TGTGCCAGCTCACCACCGCCAGGGTGGGAGACCCAGTACTTC. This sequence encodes CASSPPPGWETQYF.

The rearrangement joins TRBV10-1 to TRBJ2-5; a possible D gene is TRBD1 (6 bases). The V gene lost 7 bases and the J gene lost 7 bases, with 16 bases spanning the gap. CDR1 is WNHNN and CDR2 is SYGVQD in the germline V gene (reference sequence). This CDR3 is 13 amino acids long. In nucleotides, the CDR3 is TGCGCCAGCACCGAGACAGGCCCGGGGACCCAGTACTTC. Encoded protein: CASTETGPGTQYF.

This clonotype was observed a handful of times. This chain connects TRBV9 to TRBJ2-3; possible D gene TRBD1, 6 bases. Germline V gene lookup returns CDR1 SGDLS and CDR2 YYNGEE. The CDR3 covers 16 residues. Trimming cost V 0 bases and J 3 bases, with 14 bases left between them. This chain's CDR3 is CASSVEARGWTDTQYF. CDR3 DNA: TGTGCCAGCAGCGTAGAGGCCAGGGGCTGGACAGATACGCAGTATTTT.